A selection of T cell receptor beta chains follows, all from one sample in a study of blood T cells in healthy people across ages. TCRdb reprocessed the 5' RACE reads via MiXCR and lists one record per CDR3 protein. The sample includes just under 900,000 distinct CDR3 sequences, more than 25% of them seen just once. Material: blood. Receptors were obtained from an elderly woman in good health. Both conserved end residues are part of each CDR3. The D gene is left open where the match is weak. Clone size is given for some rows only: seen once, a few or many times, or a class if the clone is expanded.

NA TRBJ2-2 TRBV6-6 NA TGTGCCAGCAGTACCTTACTGGACACCAGGGAGCTGTTTTTT CASSTLLDTRELFF
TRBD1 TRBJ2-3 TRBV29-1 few TGCAGCGTTGTTCGGGACAGGGGGGTGGCAGATACGCAGTATTTT CSVVRDRGVADTQYF
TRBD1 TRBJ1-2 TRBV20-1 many TGCAGTGCACGGACAGGGGTTGAAGGCTACACCTTC CSARTGVEGYTF
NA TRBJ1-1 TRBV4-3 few TGCGCCAGCAGCCAAGGTGGAGGGTATAGGACTGAAGCTTTCTTT CASSQGGGYRTEAFF
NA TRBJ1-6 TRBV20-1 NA TGCAGTGCTAGACAGGGTGAAGGCTCCTATAATTCACCCCTCCACTTT CSARQGEGSYNSPLHF
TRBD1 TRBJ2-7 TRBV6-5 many TGTGCCAGCAGGCCTACAGGGGGCTACGAGCAGTACTTC CASRPTGGYEQYF
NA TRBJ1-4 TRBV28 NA TGTGCCAGCACCCCGTCCCGTAGGGCTAATGAAAAACTGTTTTTT CASTPSRRANEKLFF
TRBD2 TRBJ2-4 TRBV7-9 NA TGTGCCAGCAGCTTAGCGGGCAATGTTGTAGCGGGGGATGGGAGCATTCAGTACTTC CASSLAGNVVAGDGSIQYF
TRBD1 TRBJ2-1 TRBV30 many TGTGCCTGGTCGACAGGGGGCGTTCGGAATGAGCAGTTCTTC CAWSTGGVRNEQFF
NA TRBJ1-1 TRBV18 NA TGTGCCAGCTCAGCACGGACAGCAGGGAACACTGAAGCTTTCTTT CASSARTAGNTEAFF
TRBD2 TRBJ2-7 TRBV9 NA TGTGCCAGCAGCGTCCGTGGTAGCGGGGGTCGAGATGAGCAGTACTTC CASSVRGSGGRDEQYF
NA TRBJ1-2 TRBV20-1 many TGCAGTGCTAGTCACTCGGCGGACCTGTATGGCTACACCTTC CSASHSADLYGYTF
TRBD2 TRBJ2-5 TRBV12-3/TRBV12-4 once TGTGCCAGCAGCTCCGGGACTAGCGGGGGGGTTACAGAGACCCAGTACTTC CASSSGTSGGVTETQYF
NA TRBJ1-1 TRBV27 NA TGTGCCGGACCAACAGGGCCAGCGAACACTGAAGCTTTCTTT CAGPTGPANTEAFF
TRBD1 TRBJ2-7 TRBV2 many TGTGCCAGCAGAGCGCGGGTCCGGGACAGGAGCTCCTACGAGCAGTACTTC CASRARVRDRSSYEQYF
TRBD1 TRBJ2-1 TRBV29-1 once TGCAGCAACGCAACAGGGGGGTCCTACAATGAGCAGTTCTTC CSNATGGSYNEQFF
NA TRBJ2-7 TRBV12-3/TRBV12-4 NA TGTGCCAGCAGTAGGGTGGGTGCTGGCGAGCAGTACTTC CASSRVGAGEQYF
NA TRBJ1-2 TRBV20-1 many TGCCTCACATCAGAACCTAACTATGGCTACACCTTC CLTSEPNYGYTF
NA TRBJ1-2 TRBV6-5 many TGTGCCAGCAGCCGCTCAGGGGAAGGCTACACCTTC CASSRSGEGYTF
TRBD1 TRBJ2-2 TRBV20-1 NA TGCAGTGCTCCTTCGGACAGGGGAGGAACCGGGGAGCTGTTTTTT CSAPSDRGGTGELFF
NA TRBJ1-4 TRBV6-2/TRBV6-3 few TGTGCCAGCAGTCAACCGACGGGAGCAAATAATGAAAAACTGTTTTTT CASSQPTGANNEKLFF
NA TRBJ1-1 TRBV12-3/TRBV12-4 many TGTGCCAGCAGTTTCGGACACGCCTCTGAAGCTTTCTTT CASSFGHASEAFF
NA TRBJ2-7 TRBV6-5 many TGTGCCAGCAGTCTATATTTGGGGGGCGGGTACGAGCAGTACTTC CASSLYLGGGYEQYF
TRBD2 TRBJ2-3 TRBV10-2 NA TGCGCCAGCAGTGAGGGGATGGGAGCGGGGACAGATACGCAGTATTTT CASSEGMGAGTDTQYF
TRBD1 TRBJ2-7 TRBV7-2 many TGTGCCAGCAGCTCCGACAGGGGCGCCTACGAGCAGTACTTC CASSSDRGAYEQYF